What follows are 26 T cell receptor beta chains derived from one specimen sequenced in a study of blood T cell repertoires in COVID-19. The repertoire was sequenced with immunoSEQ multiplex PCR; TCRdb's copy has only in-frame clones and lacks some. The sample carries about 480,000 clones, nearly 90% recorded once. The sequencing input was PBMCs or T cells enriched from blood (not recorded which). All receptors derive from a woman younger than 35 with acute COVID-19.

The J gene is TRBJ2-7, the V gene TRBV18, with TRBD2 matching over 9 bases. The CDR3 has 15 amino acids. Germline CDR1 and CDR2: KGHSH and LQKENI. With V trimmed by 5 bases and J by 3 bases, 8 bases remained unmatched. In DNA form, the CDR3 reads TGTGCCAGCTCAACCTTTCGAGCGGGAGGCTACGAGCAGTACTTC. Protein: CASSTFRAGGYEQYF.

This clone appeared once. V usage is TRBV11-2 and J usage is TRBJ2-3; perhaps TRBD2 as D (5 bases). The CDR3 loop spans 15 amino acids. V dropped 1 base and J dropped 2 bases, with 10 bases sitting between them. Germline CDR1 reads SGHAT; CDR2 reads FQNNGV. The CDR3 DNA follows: TGTGCCAGCAGCTTAGGTCCCCGGGACACAGATACGCAGTATTTT. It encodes CASSLGPRDTDTQYF.

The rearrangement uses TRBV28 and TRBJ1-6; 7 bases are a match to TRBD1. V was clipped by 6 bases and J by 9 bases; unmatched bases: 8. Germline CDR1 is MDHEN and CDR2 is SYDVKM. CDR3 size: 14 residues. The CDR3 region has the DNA TGTGCCAGCAGACGACAGGGACTAGGTTCACCCCTCCACTTT. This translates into CASRRQGLGSPLHF.

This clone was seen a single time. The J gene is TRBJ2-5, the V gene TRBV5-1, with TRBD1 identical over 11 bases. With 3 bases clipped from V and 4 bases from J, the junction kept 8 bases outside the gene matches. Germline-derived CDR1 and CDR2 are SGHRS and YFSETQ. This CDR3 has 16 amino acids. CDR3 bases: TGCGCCAGCAGCTCCCGGACAGGGGGCTGGACAGAGACCCAGTACTTC. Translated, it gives CASSSRTGGWTETQYF. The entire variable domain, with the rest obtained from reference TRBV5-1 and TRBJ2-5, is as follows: KAGVTQTPRYLIKTRGQQVTLSCSPISGHRSVSWYQQTPGQGLQFLFEYFSETQRNKGNFPGRFSGRQFSNSRSEMNVSTLELGDSALYLCASSSRTGGWTETQYFGPGTRLLVL.

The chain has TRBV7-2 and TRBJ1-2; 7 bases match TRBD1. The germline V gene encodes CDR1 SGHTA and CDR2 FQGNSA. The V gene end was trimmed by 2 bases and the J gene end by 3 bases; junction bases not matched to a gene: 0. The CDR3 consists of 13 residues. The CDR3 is CASSLTGDYGYTF. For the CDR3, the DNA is TGTGCCAGCAGCTTAACAGGGGACTATGGCTACACCTTC.

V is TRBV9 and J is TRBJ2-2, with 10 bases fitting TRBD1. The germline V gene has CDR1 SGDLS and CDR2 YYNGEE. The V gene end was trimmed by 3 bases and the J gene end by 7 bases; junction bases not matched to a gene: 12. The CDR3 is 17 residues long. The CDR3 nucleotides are TGTGCCAGCAGCGAGCGTAGCCGGACAGGGGGAGGCGGGGAGCTGTTTTTT. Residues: CASSERSRTGGGGELFF.

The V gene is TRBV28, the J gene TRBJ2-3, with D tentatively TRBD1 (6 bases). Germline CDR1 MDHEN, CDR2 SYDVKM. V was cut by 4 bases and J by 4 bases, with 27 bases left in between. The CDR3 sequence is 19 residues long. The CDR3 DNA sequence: TGTGCCAGCAGTTACCCTCGTGGACGGCAGGGGCCGAGGGCAGATACGCAGTATTTT. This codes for CASSYPRGRQGPRADTQYF.

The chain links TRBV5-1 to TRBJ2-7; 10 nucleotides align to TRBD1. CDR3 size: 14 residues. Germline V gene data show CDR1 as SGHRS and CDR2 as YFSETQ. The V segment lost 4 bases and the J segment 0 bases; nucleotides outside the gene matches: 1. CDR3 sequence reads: CASSGTGASYEQYF. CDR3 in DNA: TGCGCCAGCAGCGGGACAGGGGCCTCCTACGAGCAGTACTTC.

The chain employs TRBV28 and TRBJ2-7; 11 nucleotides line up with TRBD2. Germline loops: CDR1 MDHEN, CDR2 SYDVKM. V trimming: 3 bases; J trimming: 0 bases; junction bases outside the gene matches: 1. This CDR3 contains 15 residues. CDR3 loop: CASSFGTSGSYEQYF. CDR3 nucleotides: TGTGCCAGCAGTTTCGGGACTAGCGGCTCCTACGAGCAGTACTTC. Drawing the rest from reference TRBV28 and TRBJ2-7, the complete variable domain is DVKVTQSSRYLVKRTGEKVFLECVQDMDHENMFWYRQDPGLGLRLIYFSYDVKMKEKGDIPEGYSVSREKKERFSLILESASTNQTSMYLCASSFGTSGSYEQYFGPGTRLTVT.

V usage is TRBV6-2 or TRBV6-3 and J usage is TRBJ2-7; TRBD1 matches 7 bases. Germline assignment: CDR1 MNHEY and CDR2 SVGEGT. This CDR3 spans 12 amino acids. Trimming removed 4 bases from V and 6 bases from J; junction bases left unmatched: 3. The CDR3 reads CASSFDRAEQYF. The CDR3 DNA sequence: TGTGCCAGCAGTTTCGACAGGGCCGAGCAGTACTTC.

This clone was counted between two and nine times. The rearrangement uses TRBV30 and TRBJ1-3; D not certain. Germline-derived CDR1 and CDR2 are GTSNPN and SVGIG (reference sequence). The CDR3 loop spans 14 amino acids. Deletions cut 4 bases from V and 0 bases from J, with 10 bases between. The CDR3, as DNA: TGTGCCTGGACCGGAGTGGGCTCTGGAAACACCATATATTTT. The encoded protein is CAWTGVGSGNTIYF.

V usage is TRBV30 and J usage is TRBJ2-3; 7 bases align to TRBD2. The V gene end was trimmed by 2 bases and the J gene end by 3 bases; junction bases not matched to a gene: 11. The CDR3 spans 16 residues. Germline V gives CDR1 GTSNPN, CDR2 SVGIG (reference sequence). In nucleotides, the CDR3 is TGTGCCTGGAGTCTCTCGGGAGGACTGGCGACAGATACGCAGTATTTT. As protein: CAWSLSGGLATDTQYF.

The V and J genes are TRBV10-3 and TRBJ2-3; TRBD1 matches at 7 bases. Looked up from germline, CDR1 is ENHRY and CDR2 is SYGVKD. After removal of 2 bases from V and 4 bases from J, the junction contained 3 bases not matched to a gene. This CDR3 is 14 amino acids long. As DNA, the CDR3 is TGTGCCATCAGTGAGGGGACAGACCCAGATACGCAGTATTTT. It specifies CAISEGTDPDTQYF.

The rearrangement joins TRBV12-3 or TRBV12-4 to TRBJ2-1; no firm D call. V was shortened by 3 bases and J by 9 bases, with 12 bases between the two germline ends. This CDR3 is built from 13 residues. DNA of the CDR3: TGTGCCAGCAGTTTGGGCGCCACAGTTGAGCAGTTCTTC. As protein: CASSLGATVEQFF.

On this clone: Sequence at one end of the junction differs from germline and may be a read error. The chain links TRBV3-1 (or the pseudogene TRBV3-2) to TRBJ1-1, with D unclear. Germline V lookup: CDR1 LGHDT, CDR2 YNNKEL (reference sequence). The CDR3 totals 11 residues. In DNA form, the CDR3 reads TGTGCCAGCACCCAAGTCGGGGAGGCTTTCTTT. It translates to CASTQVGEAFF.

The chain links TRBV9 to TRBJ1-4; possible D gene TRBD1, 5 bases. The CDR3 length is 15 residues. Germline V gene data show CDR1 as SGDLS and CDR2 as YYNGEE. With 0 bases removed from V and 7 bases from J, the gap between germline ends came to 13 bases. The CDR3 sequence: CASSVGGARSEKLFF. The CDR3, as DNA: TGTGCCAGCAGCGTAGGTGGGGCGCGGAGTGAAAAACTGTTTTTT.

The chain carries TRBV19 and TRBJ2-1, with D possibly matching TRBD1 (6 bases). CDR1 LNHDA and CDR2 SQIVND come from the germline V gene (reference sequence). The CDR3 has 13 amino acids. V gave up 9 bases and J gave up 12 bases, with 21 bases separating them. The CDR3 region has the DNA TGTGCCAGCGGACCACGTTACAGGGACGGGCAGTTCTTC. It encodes CASGPRYRDGQFF.

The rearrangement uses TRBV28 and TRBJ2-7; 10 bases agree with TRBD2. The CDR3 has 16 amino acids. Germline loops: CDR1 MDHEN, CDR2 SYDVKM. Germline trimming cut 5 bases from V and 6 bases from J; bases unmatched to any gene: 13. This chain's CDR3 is CASSPLRGSGRSEQYF. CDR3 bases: TGTGCCAGCAGTCCCCTTCGGGGTAGCGGGAGGAGCGAGCAGTACTTC.

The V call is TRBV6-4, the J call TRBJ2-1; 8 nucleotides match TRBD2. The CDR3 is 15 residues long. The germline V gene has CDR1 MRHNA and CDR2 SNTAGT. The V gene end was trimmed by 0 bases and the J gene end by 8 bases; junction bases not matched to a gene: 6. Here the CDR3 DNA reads TGTGCCAGCAGTGACTCAGAGACTAGCGTGGATGAGCAGTTCTTC. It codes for CASSDSETSVDEQFF.

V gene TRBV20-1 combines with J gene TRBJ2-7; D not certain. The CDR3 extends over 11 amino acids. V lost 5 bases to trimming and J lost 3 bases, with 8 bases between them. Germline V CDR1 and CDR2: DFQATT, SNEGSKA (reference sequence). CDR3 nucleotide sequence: TGCAGTGCTGGTACATTCTACGAGCAGTACTTC. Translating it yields CSAGTFYEQYF.

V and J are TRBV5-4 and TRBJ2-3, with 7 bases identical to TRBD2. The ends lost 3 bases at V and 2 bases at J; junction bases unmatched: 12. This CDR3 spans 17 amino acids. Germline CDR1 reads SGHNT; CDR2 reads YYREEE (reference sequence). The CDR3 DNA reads TGTGCCAGCAGCTCGCTGGACGGGACTACATTCACAGATACGCAGTATTTT. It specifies CASSSLDGTTFTDTQYF.

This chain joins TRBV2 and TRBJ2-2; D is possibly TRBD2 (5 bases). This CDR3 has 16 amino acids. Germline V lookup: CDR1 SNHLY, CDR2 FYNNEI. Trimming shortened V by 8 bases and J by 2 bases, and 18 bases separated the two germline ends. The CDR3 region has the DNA TGTGCCAGCCTTAACGAGCGGACGGTTAACACCGGGGAGCTGTTTTTT. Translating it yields CASLNERTVNTGELFF.

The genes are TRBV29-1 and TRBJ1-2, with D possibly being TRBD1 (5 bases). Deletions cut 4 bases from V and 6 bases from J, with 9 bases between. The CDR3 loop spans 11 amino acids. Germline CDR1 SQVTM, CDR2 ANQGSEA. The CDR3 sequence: CSVGRVDGYTF. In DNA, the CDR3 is TGCAGCGTTGGCAGGGTGGATGGCTACACCTTC. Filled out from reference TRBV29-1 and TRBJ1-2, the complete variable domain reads SAVISQKPSRDICQRGTSLTIQCQVDSQVTMMFWYRQQPGQSLTLIATANQGSEATYESGFVIDKFPISRPNLTFSTLTVSNMSPEDSSIYLCSVGRVDGYTFGSGTRLTVV.

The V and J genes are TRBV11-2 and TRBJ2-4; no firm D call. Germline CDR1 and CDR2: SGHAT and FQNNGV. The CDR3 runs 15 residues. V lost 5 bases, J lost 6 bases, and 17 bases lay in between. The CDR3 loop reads CASSPDNWAGNIQYF. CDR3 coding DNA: TGTGCCAGCAGCCCGGATAACTGGGCCGGAAACATTCAGTACTTC.

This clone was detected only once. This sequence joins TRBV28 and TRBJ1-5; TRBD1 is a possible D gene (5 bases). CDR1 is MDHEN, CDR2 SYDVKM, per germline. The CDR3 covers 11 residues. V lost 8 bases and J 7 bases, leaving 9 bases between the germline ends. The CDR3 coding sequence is TGTGCCAGCGGGGGGTGGCAGCCCCAGCATTTT. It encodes CASGGWQPQHF.

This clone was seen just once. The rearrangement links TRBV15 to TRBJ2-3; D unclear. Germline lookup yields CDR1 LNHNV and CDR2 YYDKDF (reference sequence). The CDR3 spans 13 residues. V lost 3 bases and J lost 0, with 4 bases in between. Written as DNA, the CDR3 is TGTGCCACCAGCAGGACTAGCACAGATACGCAGTATTTT. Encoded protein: CATSRTSTDTQYF.